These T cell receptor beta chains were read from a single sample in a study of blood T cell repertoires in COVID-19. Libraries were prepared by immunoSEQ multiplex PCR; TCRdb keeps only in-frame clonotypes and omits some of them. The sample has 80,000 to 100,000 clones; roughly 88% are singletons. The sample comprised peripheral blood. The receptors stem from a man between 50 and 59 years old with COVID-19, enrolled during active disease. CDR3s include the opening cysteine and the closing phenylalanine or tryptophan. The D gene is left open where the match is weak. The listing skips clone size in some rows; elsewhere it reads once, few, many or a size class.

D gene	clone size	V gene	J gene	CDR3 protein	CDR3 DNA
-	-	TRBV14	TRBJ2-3	CASSQRGGYTDTQYF	TGTGCCAGCAGCCAGAGGGGGGGGTACACAGATACGCAGTATTTT
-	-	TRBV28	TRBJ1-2	CASSKRDTRNGYTF	TGTGCCAGCAGTAAAAGGGACACCCGGAACGGCTACACCTTC
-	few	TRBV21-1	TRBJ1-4	CASSKPDTLDEKLFF	TGTGCCAGCAGCAAACCGGACACCCTCGATGAAAAACTGTTTTTT
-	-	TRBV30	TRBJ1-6	CAWSLRTAYNSPLHF	TGTGCCTGGAGTCTACGGACAGCCTATAATTCACCCCTCCACTTT
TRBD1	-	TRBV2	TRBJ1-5	CASSAGQGAGQPQHF	TGTGCCAGCAGTGCGGGACAGGGGGCGGGTCAGCCCCAGCATTTT
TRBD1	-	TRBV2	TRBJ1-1	CASSLGGVGTEAFF	TGTGCCAGCAGTTTAGGGGGCGTGGGGACTGAAGCTTTCTTT
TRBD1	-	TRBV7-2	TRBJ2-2	CASSFRTGANTGELFF	TGTGCCAGCAGTTTCCGGACAGGGGCAAACACCGGGGAGCTGTTTTTT
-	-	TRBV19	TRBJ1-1	CASSIRDSNTEAFF	TGTGCCAGTAGTATAAGGGACTCCAACACTGAAGCTTTCTTT
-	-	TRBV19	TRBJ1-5	CASRPGIEPYSNQPQHF	TGTGCCAGTAGGCCCGGGATAGAGCCTTATAGCAATCAGCCCCAGCATTTT
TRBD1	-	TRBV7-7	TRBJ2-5	CASSPLTAGGAETQYF	TGTGCTAGCAGCCCCCTTACGGCAGGGGGCGCAGAGACCCAGTACTTC
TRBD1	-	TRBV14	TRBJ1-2	CASSQGYLGGLLDGYTF	TGTGCCAGCAGCCAAGGATATCTAGGGGGCCTCCTCGATGGCTACACCTTC
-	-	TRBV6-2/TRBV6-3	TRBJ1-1	CASSYGNGRGTEAFF	TGTGCCAGCAGTTACGGCAACGGCAGGGGTACTGAAGCTTTCTTT
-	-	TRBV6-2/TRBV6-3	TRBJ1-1	CASSPLGPNTEAFF	TGTGCCAGCAGCCCCCTTGGGCCGAACACTGAAGCTTTCTTT
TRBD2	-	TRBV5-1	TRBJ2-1	CASSWTGGNEQFF	TGCGCCAGCAGCTGGACGGGGGGCAATGAGCAGTTCTTC
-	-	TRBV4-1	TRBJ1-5	CASRKELYSNQPQHF	TGCGCCAGCAGGAAAGAACTCTATAGCAATCAGCCCCAGCATTTT
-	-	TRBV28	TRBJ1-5	CASSLNQPQHF	TGTGCCAGCAGTCTAAATCAGCCCCAGCATTTT
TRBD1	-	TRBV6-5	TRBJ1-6	CASNRDRGFSPLHF	TGTGCCAGCAACCGGGACAGGGGATTTTCACCCCTCCACTTT
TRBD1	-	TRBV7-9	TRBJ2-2	CASSSRRTGAGELFF	TGTGCCAGCAGCTCCCGACGGACAGGGGCCGGGGAGCTGTTTTTT
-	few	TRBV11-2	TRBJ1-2	CASSAGGVYGYTF	TGTGCCAGCAGCGCCGGGGGTGTCTATGGCTACACCTTC
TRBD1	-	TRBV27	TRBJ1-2	CASSSDRGQGYTF	TGTGCCAGCAGCTCCGACAGGGGGCAAGGCTACACCTTC
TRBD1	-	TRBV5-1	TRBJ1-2	CASSSGQGEVYGYTF	TGCGCCAGCAGCTCGGGACAGGGCGAGGTCTATGGCTACACCTTC
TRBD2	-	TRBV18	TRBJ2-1	CASSLGLATVWEQFF	TGTGCCAGCTCACTCGGACTAGCGACGGTTTGGGAGCAGTTCTTC
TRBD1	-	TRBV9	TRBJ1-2	CASSPGQGSYGYTF	TGTGCCAGCAGCCCCGGACAGGGTAGCTATGGCTACACCTTC
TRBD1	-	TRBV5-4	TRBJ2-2	CASSPARGQYTGELFF	TGTGCCAGCAGCCCGGCGAGGGGGCAGTACACCGGGGAGCTGTTTTTT
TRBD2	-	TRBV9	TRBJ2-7	CASSPLREGVRNEQYF	TGTGCCAGCAGCCCACTTCGGGAGGGGGTAAGGAACGAGCAGTACTTC
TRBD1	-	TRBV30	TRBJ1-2	CAWSRDRANYGYTF	TGTGCCTGGAGCCGGGACAGAGCTAACTATGGCTACACCTTC
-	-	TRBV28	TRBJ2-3	CASSLKRGNTDTQYF	TGTGCCAGCAGTTTAAAACGGGGAAACACAGATACGCAGTATTTT
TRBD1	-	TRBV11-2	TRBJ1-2	CASSFDRVEGYTF	TGTGCCAGCAGCTTCGACAGGGTTGAGGGCTACACCTTC
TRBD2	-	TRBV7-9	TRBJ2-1	CASSPPSSGGPSYNEQFF	TGTGCCAGCAGCCCCCCCTCTAGCGGGGGCCCCTCCTACAATGAGCAGTTCTTC
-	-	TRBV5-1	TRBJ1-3	CASSLGGYSGNTIYF	TGCGCCAGCAGCTTGGGGGGCTACTCTGGAAACACCATATATTTT
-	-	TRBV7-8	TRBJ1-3	CASSFKSITGDSGNTIYF	TGTGCCAGCAGTTTTAAAAGTATTACAGGCGACTCTGGAAACACCATATATTTT
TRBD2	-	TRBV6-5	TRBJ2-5	CASMRLAGAETQYF	TGTGCCAGCATGCGTCTAGCGGGGGCTGAGACCCAGTACTTC
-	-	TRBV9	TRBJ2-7	CASSSYGIGYEQYF	TGTGCCAGCAGCTCCTACGGGATTGGCTACGAGCAGTACTTC
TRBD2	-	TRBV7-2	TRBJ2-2	CASSPRLAGGATSTGELFF	TGTGCCAGCAGCCCCAGACTAGCGGGGGGGGCCACCTCAACCGGGGAGCTGTTTTTT
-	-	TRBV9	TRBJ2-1	CASSVSRAASSYNEQFF	TGTGCCAGCAGCGTAAGTCGAGCGGCTAGCTCCTACAATGAGCAGTTCTTC
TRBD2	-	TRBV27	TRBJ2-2	CASKMAGGATGELFF	TGTGCCAGCAAAATGGCCGGGGGGGCGACCGGGGAGCTGTTTTTT
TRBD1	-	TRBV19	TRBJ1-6	CASSPGDRVNSPLHF	TGTGCCAGTAGTCCAGGGGACAGGGTGAATTCACCCCTCCACTTT
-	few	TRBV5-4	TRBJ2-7	CASSLVGGYEQYF	TGTGCCAGCAGCTTGGTCGGGGGCTACGAGCAGTACTTC
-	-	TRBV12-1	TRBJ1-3	CASTTFSGQGARCSGNTIYF	TGTGCCAGCACCACTTTTTCGGGACAGGGAGCTAGGTGCTCTGGAAACACCATATATTTT
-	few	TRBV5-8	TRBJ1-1	CASSGRQVGTEAFF	TGTGCCAGCAGCGGGCGACAGGTGGGGACTGAAGCTTTCTTT
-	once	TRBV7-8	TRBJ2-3	CASSPRQYTDTQYF	TGTGCCAGCAGCCCGAGGCAGTACACAGATACGCAGTATTTT
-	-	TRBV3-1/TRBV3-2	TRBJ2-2	CASSLQGNTGELFF	TGTGCCAGCAGCTTACAGGGGAACACCGGGGAGCTGTTTTTT
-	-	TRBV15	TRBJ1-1	CATSRDGDKAFF	TGTGCCACCAGCAGAGATGGGGACAAGGCTTTCTTT
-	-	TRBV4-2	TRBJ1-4	CASSQGGQGNEKLFF	TGTGCCAGCAGCCAAGGGGGCCAAGGAAATGAAAAACTGTTTTTT
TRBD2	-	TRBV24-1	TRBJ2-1	CATSDLQASGGALFF	TGTGCCACCAGTGATTTGCAGGCTAGCGGGGGAGCTCTGTTCTTC
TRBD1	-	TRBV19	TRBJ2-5	CASSQDRGQETQYF	TGTGCCAGTAGTCAGGACAGGGGGCAGGAGACCCAGTACTTC
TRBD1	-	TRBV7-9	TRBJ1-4	CASSLEGQGFGDVGKLFF	TGTGCCAGCAGCTTAGAAGGACAGGGGTTTGGGGACGTGGGGAAACTGTTTTTT
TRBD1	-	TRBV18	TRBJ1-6	CASSPGTGLSPLHF	TGTGCCAGCTCACCTGGGACAGGACTTTCACCCCTCCACTTT
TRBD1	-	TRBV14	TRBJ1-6	CASSQVRGINSPLHF	TGTGCCAGCAGCCAAGTCAGGGGGATTAATTCACCCCTCCACTTT
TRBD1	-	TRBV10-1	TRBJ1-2	CASSPGTGVDWYGYTF	TGCGCCAGCAGCCCCGGGACAGGGGTTGATTGGTATGGCTACACCTTC
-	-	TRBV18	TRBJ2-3	CASSPLPGTDTQYF	TGTGCCAGCTCACCTTTACCGGGCACAGATACGCAGTATTTT
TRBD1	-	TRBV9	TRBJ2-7	CASSVATGQDTYEQYF	TGTGCCAGCAGCGTAGCTACGGGACAGGATACCTACGAGCAGTACTTC
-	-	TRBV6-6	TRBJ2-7	CATGGGGSYEQYF	TGTGCCACGGGAGGGGGCGGGTCCTACGAGCAGTACTTC
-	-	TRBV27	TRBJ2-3	CASSLGGSTDTQYF	TGTGCCAGCAGTTTGGGGGGTAGCACAGATACGCAGTATTTT